This T cell receptor (beta chain) was identified during a study of blood T cell repertoires in COVID-19 (dated by TCRdb to the early 2020s). The study in broad terms: The collaborator samples originated in the United States, Italy and Spain and spanned the acute and convalescent phases of COVID-19. A de-identified subject ID, COVID-19 status, age in years and sex were almost always included in the sample metadata. Samples were obtained from the ongoing ImmuneRACE study (first 160 participants) and from 1,254 subjects provided by 6 global collaborators. A freely available public database, intended as a resource for researchers studying the immune response to SARS-CoV-2, is where the repertoires were released. Where available, HLA class I and class II types were obtained from metadata supplied by the sample provider rather than from assay-based typing. The dataset comprised deeply sampled blood TCRbeta repertoires from subjects exposed to, actively infected with, or recovered from COVID-19. The prospective study material was composed of cDNA or gDNA derived from T cells, B-cell-depleted T cells, or PBMCs.

Regarding this clone: What antigen it recognizes has not been identified. Per-base quality was not reported, and no clone a single base away is much larger than it.

The paper as a whole reports these results and caveats: Clinical and demographic metadata were provided uncurated, with the amount varying by source and participant.

Measured from the cysteine to the phenylalanine, the CDR3 is 15 residues long. Only the CDR3 region is kept as DNA, spanning 45 bases read in frame from base 1. The trim is 1 base for V and 0 bases for J, with a gap of 7 bases between the germline ends. According to the germline V gene, CDR1 reads SNHLY and CDR2 reads FYNNEI. The collaborating institutions used their own protocols to collect whole blood in K2EDTA tubes. Collaborator samples were shipped for TCRbeta analysis as frozen whole blood, isolated PBMCs, or DNA extracted from either sample type. The immunoSEQ Assay, a bias-controlled multiplex PCR, was used to amplify TCRbeta CDR3 regions from genomic DNA. The original pipeline was this. Within the assay, amplification of reference gene primers was used to estimate how many nucleated cells each sample contained. To quantify the absolute abundance of each unique TCRbeta CDR3 rearrangement, sequence reads were collapsed and filtered. For each sample, productive Simpson clonality was calculated by taking the square root of Simpson's diversity index across productive rearrangements. In TCRdb, the immuneACCESS table is reduced to in-frame sequences with V and J assigned. These tables do not hold every clone; where another copy was compared, an unresolved V gene accounts for under half, and the others remain unexplained. The DNA gave D and trimming, while V, J and clone size come from that table. This sample has around 140,000 clones in its table, and almost 85% of those were observed once. Together, the top ten hold over 1.1% of the sample.

The TCR comes from a man in his sixties with acute or convalescent COVID-19. The sample comprised peripheral blood. Here the chain combines TRBV2 and TRBJ1-5; no D gene call is confident. The nucleotide sequence reads as follows: TGTGCCAGCAGTGAAGGACACCATAGCAATCAGCCCCAGCATTTT. This sequence encodes CASSEGHHSNQPQHF.